The clone carrying this T cell receptor beta chain came up many times. Donors contributed one heparinised blood draw apiece, averaging about 110 mL. Cell sorting via CD45RO/CCR7/CD25/CD127/CD95/CD27 was performed to obtain CD4+ naive, central memory, regulatory and stem cell-like memory cells. This record belongs to a study of beta chain features in type 1 diabetes. Overall study: All samples together contributed 107,917,701 sorted cells for examination.

The study reverse transcribed the entire isolated RNA, so it sequenced expressed TCRB transcripts. Mean read depth for naive, central memory and regulatory T cell samples was several million reads. Using immunoSEQ multiplex PCR, the repertoire was profiled, and TCRdb retains in-frame clones only, with some absent. The sample contains some 150,000 clones, about 9.4% of which appear only once. Germline CDR1 and CDR2: LGHNA and YNFKEQ. V was pared by 4 bases and J by 0 bases, with 13 bases between. This CDR3 is 16 amino acids long. This chain connects TRBV4-2 to TRBJ2-1, with a possible D match to TRBD1 (5 bases). This receptor was identified in a man aged 18 to 29 in good health. The sample taken for sequencing was naive CD4+ T cells from blood. CDR3 nucleotides: TGTGCCAGCAGCCCAGGGCAGAGCGACTCCTACAATGAGCAGTTCTTC. It translates to CASSPGQSDSYNEQFF.